The present T cell receptor beta chain was sequenced within a study of PD-L1 blockade in urothelial cancer. The study's findings and limits: In blood at 3 weeks, tumor-associated clones expanded more among patients with durable benefit.

Documented time point: peripheral blood 6 weeks after treatment start. The CDR3 covers 15 residues. V lost 4 bases and J lost 3, with 13 bases in between. The germline CDR1 and CDR2 sequences are SNHLY and FYNNEI. Comments on this clone: Its antigen is unknown.

TCR analog templates of synthetic origin were spiked into each PCR. Profiled with immunoSEQ multiplex PCR; TCRdb holds only in-frame clones, not every one. This repertoire shows 35,000 to 55,000 clones, about four fifths found once; its top ten account for around 16%. The specimen was PBMCs, collected around atezolizumab (anti-PD-L1) treatment. This sequence originates from a man in his 60s with urothelial cancer. The rearrangement links TRBV2 to TRBJ1-5, with D perhaps TRBD1 (6 bases). CDR3 in amino acids: CASSGGNRVNQPQHF. The CDR3 bases are TGTGCCAGCAGTGGAGGGAACAGGGTCAATCAGCCCCAGCATTTT.